The present T cell receptor beta chain was sequenced within a study of T cells after yellow fever vaccination. By 5'RACE template switching, TCR cDNA was produced, with a universal primer site and UMIs added in the process. TCRdb analysed the 5' RACE reads with MiXCR anew, one entry per CDR3 protein. The sample yields roughly 310,000 distinct CDR3 sequences, about 8.7% seen once. Germline loops: CDR1 LNHDA, CDR2 SQIVND (reference sequence). Trimming stripped 3 bases from V and 2 bases from J, with 10 bases between. The CDR3 length is 14 residues. This TCR was sampled from a man aged 18 to 29 who received the YFV17D yellow fever vaccine. The chain couples TRBV19 to TRBJ2-5; D might be TRBD1 (6 bases). The sequencing here drew on PBMCs, taken on the day of the first yellow fever vaccination. The CDR3 region is CASSILDRQETQYF. The CDR3, as DNA: TGTGCCAGTAGTATTTTGGACAGACAAGAGACCCAGTACTTC.